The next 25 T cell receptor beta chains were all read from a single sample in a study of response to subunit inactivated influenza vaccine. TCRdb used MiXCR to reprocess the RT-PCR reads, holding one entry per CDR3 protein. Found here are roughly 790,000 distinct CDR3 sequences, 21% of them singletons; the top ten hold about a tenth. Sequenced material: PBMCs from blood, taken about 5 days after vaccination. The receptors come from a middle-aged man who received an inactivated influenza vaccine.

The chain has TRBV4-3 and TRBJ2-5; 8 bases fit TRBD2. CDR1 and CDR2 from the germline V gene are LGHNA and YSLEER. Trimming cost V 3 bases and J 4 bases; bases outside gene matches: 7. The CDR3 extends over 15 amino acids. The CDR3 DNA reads TGCGCCAGCAGCCAGGGACTAGTAGGAGGAGAGACCCAGTACTTC. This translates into CASSQGLVGGETQYF.

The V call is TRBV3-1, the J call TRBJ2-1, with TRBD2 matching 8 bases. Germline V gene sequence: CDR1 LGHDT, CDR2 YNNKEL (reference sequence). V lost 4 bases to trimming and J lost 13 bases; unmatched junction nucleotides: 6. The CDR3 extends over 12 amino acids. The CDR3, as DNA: TGTGCCAGCAGCCCGGGACTAGGGGGACAGTTCTTC. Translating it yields CASSPGLGGQFF.

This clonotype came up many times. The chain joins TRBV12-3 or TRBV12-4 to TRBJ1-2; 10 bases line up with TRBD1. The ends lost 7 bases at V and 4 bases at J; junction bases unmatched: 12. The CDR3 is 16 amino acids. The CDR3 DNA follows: TGTGCCAGCACCCGCCTGGGACAGGGGATAAGCTATGGCTACACCTTC. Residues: CASTRLGQGISYGYTF.

The CDR3 loop is CASSALLERQPQHF. DNA of the CDR3: TGTGCCAGCAGTGCCTTGTTGGAGCGTCAGCCCCAGCATTTT. The chain links TRBV12-3 or TRBV12-4 to TRBJ1-5; D remains unclear. V was shortened by 5 bases and J by 6 bases, with 14 bases between the two germline ends. This CDR3 contains 14 residues.

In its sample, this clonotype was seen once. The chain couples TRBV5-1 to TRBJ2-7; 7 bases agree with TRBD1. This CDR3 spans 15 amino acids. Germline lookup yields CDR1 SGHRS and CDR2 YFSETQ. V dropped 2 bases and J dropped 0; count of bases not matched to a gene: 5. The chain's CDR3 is CASSFEQGSSYEQYF. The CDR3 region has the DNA TGCGCCAGCAGCTTTGAACAGGGGAGCTCCTACGAGCAGTACTTC.

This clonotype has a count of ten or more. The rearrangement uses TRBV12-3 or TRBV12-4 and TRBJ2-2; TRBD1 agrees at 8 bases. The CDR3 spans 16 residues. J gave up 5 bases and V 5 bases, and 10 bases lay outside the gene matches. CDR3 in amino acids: CASSKRGQGGTGELFF. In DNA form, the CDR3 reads TGTGCCAGCAGTAAGAGAGGACAGGGAGGAACCGGGGAGCTGTTTTTT.

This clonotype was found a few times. The CDR3 DNA reads as TGCGCCAGCAGCTTGGGAGGGGGACAGGGAGAGACCCAGTACTTC. It codes for CASSLGGGQGETQYF. The chain employs TRBV5-1 and TRBJ2-5; TRBD1 agrees at 9 bases. This CDR3 spans 15 amino acids. Germline assignment: CDR1 SGHRS and CDR2 YFSETQ. The V segment lost 0 bases and the J segment 4 bases; nucleotides outside the gene matches: 4.

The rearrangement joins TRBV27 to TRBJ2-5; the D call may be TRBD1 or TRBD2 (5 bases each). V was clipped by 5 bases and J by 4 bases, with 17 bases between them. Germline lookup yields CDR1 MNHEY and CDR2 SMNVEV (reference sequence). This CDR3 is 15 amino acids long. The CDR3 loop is CASSQGPTPTETQYF. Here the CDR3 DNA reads TGTGCCAGCAGTCAGGGACCGACTCCGACAGAGACCCAGTACTTC.

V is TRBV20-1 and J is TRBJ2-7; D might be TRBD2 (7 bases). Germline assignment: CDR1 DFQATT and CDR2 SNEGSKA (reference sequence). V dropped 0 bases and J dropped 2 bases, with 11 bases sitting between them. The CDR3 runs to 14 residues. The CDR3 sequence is CSAREPGGPYEQYF. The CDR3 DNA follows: TGCAGTGCTAGAGAACCGGGGGGCCCCTACGAGCAGTACTTC.

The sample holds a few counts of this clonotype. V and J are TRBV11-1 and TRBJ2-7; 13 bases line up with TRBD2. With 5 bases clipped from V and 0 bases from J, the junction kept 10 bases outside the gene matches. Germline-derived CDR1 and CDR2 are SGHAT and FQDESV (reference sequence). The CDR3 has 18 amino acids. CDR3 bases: TGTGCCAGCAGCATCACGGGACTAGCGGGGAAATTCTCCTACGAGCAGTACTTC. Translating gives CASSITGLAGKFSYEQYF.

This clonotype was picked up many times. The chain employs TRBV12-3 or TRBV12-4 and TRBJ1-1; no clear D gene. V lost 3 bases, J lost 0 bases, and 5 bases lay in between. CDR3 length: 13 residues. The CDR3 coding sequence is TGTGCCAGCAGTTTTGCCCTGAACACTGAAGCTTTCTTT. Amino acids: CASSFALNTEAFF.

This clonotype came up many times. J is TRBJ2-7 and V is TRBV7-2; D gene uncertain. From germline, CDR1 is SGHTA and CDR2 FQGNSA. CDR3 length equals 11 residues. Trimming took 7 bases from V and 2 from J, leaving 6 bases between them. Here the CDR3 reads CASTTAYEQYF. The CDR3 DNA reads TGTGCCAGCACGACTGCCTACGAGCAGTACTTC.

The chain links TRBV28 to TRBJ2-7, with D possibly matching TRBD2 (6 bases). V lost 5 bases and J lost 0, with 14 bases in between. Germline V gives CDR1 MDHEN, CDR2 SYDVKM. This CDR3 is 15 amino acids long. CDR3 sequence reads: CASSPVGRGSYEQYF. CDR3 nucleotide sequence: TGTGCCAGCAGTCCAGTCGGGAGAGGCTCCTACGAGCAGTACTTC.

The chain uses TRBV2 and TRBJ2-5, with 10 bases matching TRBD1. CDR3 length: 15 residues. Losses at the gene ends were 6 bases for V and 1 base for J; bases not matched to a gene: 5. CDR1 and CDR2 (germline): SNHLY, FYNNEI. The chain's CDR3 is CASRVGTGAQETQYF. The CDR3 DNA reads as TGTGCCAGCAGGGTTGGGACAGGGGCCCAAGAGACCCAGTACTTC.

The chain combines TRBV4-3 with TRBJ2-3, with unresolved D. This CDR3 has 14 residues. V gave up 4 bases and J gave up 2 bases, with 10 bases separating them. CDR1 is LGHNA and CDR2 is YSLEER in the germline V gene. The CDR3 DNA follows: TGCGCCAGCAGCCCACGGCTACACACAGATACGCAGTATTTT. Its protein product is CASSPRLHTDTQYF.

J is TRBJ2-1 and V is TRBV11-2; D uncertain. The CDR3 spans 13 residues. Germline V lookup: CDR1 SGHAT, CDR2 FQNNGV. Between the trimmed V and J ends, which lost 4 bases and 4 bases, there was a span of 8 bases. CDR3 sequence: CASSSSLYNEQFF. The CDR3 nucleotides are TGTGCCAGCAGCTCCTCTTTATACAATGAGCAGTTCTTC.

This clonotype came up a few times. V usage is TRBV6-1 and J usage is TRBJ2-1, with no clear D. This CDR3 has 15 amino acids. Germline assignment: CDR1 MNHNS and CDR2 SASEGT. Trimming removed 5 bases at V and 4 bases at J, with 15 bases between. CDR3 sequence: CASSPLRPPYNEQFF. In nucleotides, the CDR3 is TGTGCCAGCAGTCCTCTCCGCCCCCCTTACAATGAGCAGTTCTTC.

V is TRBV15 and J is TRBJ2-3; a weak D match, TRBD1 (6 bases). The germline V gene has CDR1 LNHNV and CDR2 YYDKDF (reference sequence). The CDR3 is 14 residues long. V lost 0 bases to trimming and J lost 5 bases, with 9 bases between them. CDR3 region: CATSREQGIDTQYF. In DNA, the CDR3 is TGTGCCACCAGCAGAGAACAGGGAATAGATACGCAGTATTTT.

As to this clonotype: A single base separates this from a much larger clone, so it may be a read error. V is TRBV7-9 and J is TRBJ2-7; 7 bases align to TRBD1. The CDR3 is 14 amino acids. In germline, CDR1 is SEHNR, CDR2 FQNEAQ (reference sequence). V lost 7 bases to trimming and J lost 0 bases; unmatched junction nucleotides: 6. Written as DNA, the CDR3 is TGTGCCAGCAACTTGACAGGGAGCTCCTACGAGCAGTACTTC. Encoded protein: CASNLTGSSYEQYF.

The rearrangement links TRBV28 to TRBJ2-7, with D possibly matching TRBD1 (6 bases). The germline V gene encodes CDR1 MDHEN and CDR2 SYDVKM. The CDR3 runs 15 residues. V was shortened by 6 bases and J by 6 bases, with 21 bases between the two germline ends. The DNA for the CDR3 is TGTGCCAGCAGCCCTGGCGGACAGCCATCCGCCGAGCAGTACTTC. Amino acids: CASSPGGQPSAEQYF.

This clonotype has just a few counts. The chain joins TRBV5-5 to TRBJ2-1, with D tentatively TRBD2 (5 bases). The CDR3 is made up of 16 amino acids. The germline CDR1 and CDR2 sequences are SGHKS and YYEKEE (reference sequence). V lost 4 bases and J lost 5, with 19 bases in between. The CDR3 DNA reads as TGTGCCAGCAGCCCGTACCGGGAAAGAAAAGACAATGAGCAGTTCTTC. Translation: CASSPYRERKDNEQFF.

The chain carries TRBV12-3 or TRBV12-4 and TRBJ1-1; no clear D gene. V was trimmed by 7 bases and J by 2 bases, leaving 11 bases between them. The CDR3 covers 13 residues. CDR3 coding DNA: TGTGCCAGCACCCTCGGAGCAAACACTGAAGCTTTCTTT. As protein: CASTLGANTEAFF.

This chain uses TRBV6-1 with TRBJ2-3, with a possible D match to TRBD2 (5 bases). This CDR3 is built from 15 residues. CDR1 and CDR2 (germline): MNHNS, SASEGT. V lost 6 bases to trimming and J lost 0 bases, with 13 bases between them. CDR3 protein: CASRTIGKSTDTQYF. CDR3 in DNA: TGTGCCAGCAGAACTATCGGGAAGAGCACAGATACGCAGTATTTT.

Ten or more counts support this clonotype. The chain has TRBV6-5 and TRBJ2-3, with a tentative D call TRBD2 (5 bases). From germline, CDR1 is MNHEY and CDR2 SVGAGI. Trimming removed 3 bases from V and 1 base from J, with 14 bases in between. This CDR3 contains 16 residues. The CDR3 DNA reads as TGTGCCAGCAGTTATCGGGATCTGAGGGGCACAGATACGCAGTATTTT. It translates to CASSYRDLRGTDTQYF.

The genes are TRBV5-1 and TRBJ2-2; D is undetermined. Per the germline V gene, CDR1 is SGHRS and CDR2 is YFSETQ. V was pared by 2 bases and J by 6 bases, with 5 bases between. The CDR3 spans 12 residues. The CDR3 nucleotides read TGCGCCAGCAGCTTCGACCCCGGGGAGCTGTTTTTT. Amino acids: CASSFDPGELFF.